This T cell receptor (beta chain) comes out of a study of shared clonotypes between healthy human individuals (TCRdb year 2020). Regarding the research as a whole: The cohort included a few men and a couple of women between 18 and 49 years of age. Different laboratories and diverse techniques were used to prepare libraries and sequence TCR repertoires, to increase sequencing depth and limit assay-specific biases. Leukapheresis yielded between about 0.8 and 9.5 billion PBMCs per donor. Blood TCR repertoires of 5 or 6 healthy adults were deeply sequenced to estimate repertoire size and the extent of clonotype sharing between individuals. Per donor, three plates each were used for CD4 naive and CD4 memory, two for CD8 naive, and one for CD8 memory.

Healthy HIV-negative adults with no recently reported acute infections or vaccinations were included as donors. Only Caucasian adults living in Nashville, Tennessee, USA were represented among the donors. Magnetic negative selection was used to enrich CD4+ T cells, after which naive cells were positively selected on CD45RA and the negative fraction became the memory subset. After blood collection by leukapheresis, PBMCs were isolated using Ficoll-Histopaque density gradient centrifugation and then cryopreserved in the vapor phase of liquid nitrogen. Analytical flow cytometry was used to check the purity and quantity of every magnetically sorted T cell population. From each sorted fraction, genomic DNA was isolated and quantified by UV absorbance on a Nanodrop 2000c. Using the deep immunoSEQ assay, TCR CDR3 regions were amplified from genomic DNA by multiplex PCR. Extracted genomic DNA from each cell subset was distributed evenly across all wells of several immunoSEQ 96-well plates, and each plate was treated as a replicate. Each replicate PCR for sorted subsets received roughly 200 ng genomic DNA, equal to around 32,000 T cell genomes. The purified libraries were quantified using a Qubit 3.0 fluorometer, sized with a Bioanalyzer 2100, and then quantified again using the KAPA Library Quantification kit. Every immunoSEQ 96-well plate was sequenced on a dedicated single-read 150-cycle Illumina NextSeq 550 flow cell. Per the source publication's procedure: Because only junctional sequences without quality scores were contained in the immunoSEQ output, filtering matching that applied to full-length reads could not be performed. Sequences were annotated with PyIR, a Python wrapper for IgBLAST v1.9, using IMGT germline references to assign V/J genes and CDR3. Reads with weak V/J assignments (E-value above 1e-6), missing CDR3, stop codons, out-of-frame junctions, or ambiguous translated residues were removed. V3J clonotypes were defined as sequences sharing an identical inferred V gene, J gene, and CDR3 amino acid sequence. The percentage overlap between two repertoires was calculated by dividing the number of shared unique clonotypes by the size of the smaller repertoire. Repertoire richness was assessed with RTK rarefaction, the Chao1 estimator, and Recon v2.1 estimates of unobserved clonotypes. For all TCRbeta clonotypes obtained by the gDNA method from several donors, generation probabilities were computed with OLGA. The immuneACCESS repertoire file appears here via TCRdb, limited to in-frame rearrangements. These files lack a portion of the clones; in checked studies, under half of the deficit traces to unresolved V genes, and the cause of the others is not known. The DNA gave D and trimming, while V, J and clone size come from that table. The sample records over a million clones, about three quarters of which are singletons. The ten biggest clones cover approximately 1.5% of the sample.

For this clone: Its antigen is not yet known. Base qualities are not provided; no much larger clone lies one nucleotide away.

Broad study findings and their caveats: Naive subsets generally had larger estimated clonotype richness than memory subsets did. Sampling was restricted to blood, and TCR repertoires in tissues likely differ from the TCR repertoires found in blood. About 5% of naive CD4, 3% to 3.5% of naive CD8, 2% to 2.5% of memory CD4, and roughly 0.4% of memory CD8 clonotypes were shared across several donors. Even with the large sequencing depth, rarefaction of the sorted-subset datasets indicated that sequencing was incomplete. The small number of donors limited the genetic and exposure-history diversity represented. Higher generation probabilities were observed for clonotypes shared by all four sorted-subset donors than for non-shared clonotypes. Based on pairwise subsampling, the degree of clonotype sharing among donors was expected to be affected by sequencing depth.

This sequence originates from a man younger than 35 in good health. Material for sequencing was memory CD4+ T cells sorted from blood. The label giving this sample's cell subset or site can be read as: CD45RA-negative fraction.

The bases are TGTGCCAGTAGTATAAAAGGACAAGTACAGACTTCACCTAATGAAAAACTGTTTTTT. It translates to CASSIKGQVQTSPNEKLFF. This chain joins TRBV19 to TRBJ1-4, with TRBD1 as a weak D call on 5 bases. V is cut by 2 bases and J by 3 bases, and the space between the germline ends is 22 bases. From the cysteine through the phenylalanine, the CDR3 covers 19 amino acids. The sequence is cut down to CDR3 DNA, 57 bases in frame from base 1. The CDR1 and CDR2 encoded by the germline V gene (reference sequence) are LNHDA and SQIVND.